These T cell receptor beta chains were read from a single sample in a study of cytomegalovirus exposure and HLA in healthy donors. TCRdb's copy holds only in-frame clones and misses some; the assay was immunoSEQ multiplex PCR. The data show 140,000 to 150,000 clones, with about 85% seen just once and about 2.6% held by the top ten. The sequenced sample was PBMCs. Receptors originate from a boy aged 2 to 10 in good health and CMV-seronegative. The CDR3 runs from the conserved cysteine through the conserved F or W. The D gene is left open where the match is weak.

CDR3 DNA	CDR3 protein	D gene	V gene	J gene
TGTGCCACCAGCAGAGATAGCAGGGGGTTGGATGGCTACACCTTC	CATSRDSRGLDGYTF	TRBD1	TRBV15	TRBJ1-2
TGCGCCAGCAGGTTAGCCCCAGCGGGAGTGAAAGATACGCAGTATTTT	CASRLAPAGVKDTQYF	TRBD2	TRBV5-1	TRBJ2-3
TGTGCCTGGAACACAGGGACGGATCAGCCCCAGCATTTT	CAWNTGTDQPQHF	-	TRBV30	TRBJ1-5
TGTGCCAGCAGCGCCCCGGGACTAGCGCCTAACACAGATACGCAGTATTTT	CASSAPGLAPNTDTQYF	TRBD2	TRBV5-5	TRBJ2-3
TGTGCCAGCACTGGGGGAGGGGGTAATGAGCAGTTCTTC	CASTGGGGNEQFF	-	TRBV6-5	TRBJ2-1
TGTGCCAGCAGCTTAGATCTTGTCCAGGGCTCCTACAATGAGCAGTTCTTC	CASSLDLVQGSYNEQFF	-	TRBV11-2	TRBJ2-1
TGTGCCTGGAGTTACTTCAGCAATCAGCCCCAGCATTTT	CAWSYFSNQPQHF	-	TRBV30	TRBJ1-5
TGTGCCAGCAGCCATCCCGAGGGACTAGCGGGAGAGGGGACCCAGTACTTC	CASSHPEGLAGEGTQYF	TRBD2	TRBV9	TRBJ2-5
TGTGCCAGCAGCTCGGGTATGATGACGGACAGCTACGAGCAGTACTTC	CASSSGMMTDSYEQYF	-	TRBV5-4	TRBJ2-7
TGTGCCAGCAGTTTATTGACTAGCGGGGAACGGGTTGCAGTCAAAAACATTCAGTACTTC	CASSLLTSGERVAVKNIQYF	TRBD2	TRBV27	TRBJ2-4